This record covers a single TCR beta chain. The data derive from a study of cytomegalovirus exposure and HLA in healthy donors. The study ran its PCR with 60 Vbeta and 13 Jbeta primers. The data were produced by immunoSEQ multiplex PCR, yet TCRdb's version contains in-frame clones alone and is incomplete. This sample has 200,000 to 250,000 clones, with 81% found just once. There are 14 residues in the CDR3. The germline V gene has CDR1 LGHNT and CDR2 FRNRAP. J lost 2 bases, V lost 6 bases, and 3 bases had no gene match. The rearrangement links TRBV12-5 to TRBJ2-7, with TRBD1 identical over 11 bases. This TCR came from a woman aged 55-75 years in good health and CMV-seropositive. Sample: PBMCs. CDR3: CASGTGQGAYEQYF. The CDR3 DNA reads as TGTGCTAGTGGAACGGGACAGGGGGCCTACGAGCAGTACTTC.